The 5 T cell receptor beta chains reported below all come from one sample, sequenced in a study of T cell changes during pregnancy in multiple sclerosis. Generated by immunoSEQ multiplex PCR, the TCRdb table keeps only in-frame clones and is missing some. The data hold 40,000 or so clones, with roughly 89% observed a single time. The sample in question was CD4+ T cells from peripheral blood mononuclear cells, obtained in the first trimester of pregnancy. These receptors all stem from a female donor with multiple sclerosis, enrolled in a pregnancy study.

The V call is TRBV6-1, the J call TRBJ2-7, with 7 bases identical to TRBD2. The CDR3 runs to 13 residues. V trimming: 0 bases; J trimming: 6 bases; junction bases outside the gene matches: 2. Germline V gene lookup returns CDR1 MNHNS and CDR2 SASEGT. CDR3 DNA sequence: TGTGCCAGCAGTGAAGCGTGGGGGGGCGAGCAGTACTTC. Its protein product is CASSEAWGGEQYF.

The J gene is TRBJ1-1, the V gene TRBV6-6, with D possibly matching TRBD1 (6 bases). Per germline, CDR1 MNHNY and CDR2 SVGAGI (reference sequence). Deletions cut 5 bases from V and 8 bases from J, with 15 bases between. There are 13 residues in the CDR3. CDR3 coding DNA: TGTGCCAGCAGTCCGAACAGGGCGCGAGAAGCTTTCTTT. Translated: CASSPNRAREAFF.

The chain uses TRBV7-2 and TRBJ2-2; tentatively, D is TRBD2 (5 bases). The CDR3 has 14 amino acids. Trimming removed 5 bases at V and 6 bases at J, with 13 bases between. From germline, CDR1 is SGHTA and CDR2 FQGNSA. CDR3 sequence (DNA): TGTGCCAGCAGCCCCGGCGAGGGTGCCGGGGAGCTGTTTTTT. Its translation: CASSPGEGAGELFF.

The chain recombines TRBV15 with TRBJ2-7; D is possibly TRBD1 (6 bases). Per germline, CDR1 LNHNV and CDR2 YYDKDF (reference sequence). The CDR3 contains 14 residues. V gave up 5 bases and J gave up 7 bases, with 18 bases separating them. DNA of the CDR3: TGTGCCACCAGCGCATCCGGGACATTCCGAGAGCAGTACTTC. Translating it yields CATSASGTFREQYF.

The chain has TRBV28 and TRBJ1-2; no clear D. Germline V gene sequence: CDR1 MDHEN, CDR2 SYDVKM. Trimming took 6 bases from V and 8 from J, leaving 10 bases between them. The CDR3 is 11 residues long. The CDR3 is CASSPEVGYTF. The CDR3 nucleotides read TGTGCCAGCAGCCCAGAAGTGGGCTACACCTTC.